This TCR beta chain was recorded in a study of T cell repertoires in cytomegalovirus infection (dated by TCRdb to the late 2010s). About the full investigation: Peptide stimulations targeted recently identified HLA-C-restricted CMV epitopes, whose presentation resists viral immunomodulation, together with well-studied HLA-B-restricted epitopes. The HLA type of each donor mattered for the analysis, because public TCR beta signatures pointed to carriage of CMV infection along with the matching HLA type. Overall study results and their limits: The ex vivo response was dominated by HLA-C-restricted CMV-specific TCR beta clonotypes, which also provided the single most frequent clonotype in two of eight donors. Carriers of CMV infection plus the relevant HLA type were discriminated by the cumulative frequency of public TCR beta family members in the study cohort and in an independent roughly 380-donor cohort.

Sequenced using an Illumina HiSeq 1500. Clones were called with MiXCR by TCRdb after fastp trimmed the public reads at Q25, and only in-frame beta chains were retained. Rows are unified per CDR3 protein, each entry keeping the most common DNA and genes. This sample holds around 500,000 distinct CDR3 sequences; 40% to 50% were observed only once. The top ten clones comprise roughly two fifths of the sample. This sample's treatment or condition label indicates: in vitro stimulation with specific CMV peptide epitopes to enrich CMV-specific T cells. The cysteine opens and the phenylalanine closes a CDR3 of 11 amino acids. Only CDR3 DNA remains: 33 bases, in frame from the first base. Trimming removed 1 base from V and 5 bases from J, leaving 3 bases between the germline ends. The germline V gene specifies SGHVS as CDR1 and FQNEAQ as CDR2. This clonotype came up a few times. The antigen it recognizes is unknown. It has no much larger one-base neighbor in the sample; base qualities were not kept.

Sequencing used cultured PBMCs, obtained from culture after CMV antigen stimulation. The rearrangement combines TRBV7-8 with TRBJ2-7; the D gene is unclear. This clonotype was obtained from a human donor in good health (CMV status not recorded). Some clones in this sample may be carry-over from other donors' samples. The DNA reads TGTGCCAGCAGCTTAGGAAACGAGCAGTACTTC. Its amino acids are CASSLGNEQYF.